The present T cell receptor beta chain was sequenced within a study of shared clonotypes between healthy human individuals. Assay: immunoSEQ multiplex PCR; the TCRdb copy retains only in-frame clones and omits some. The sample carries about 980,000 clones, 76% recorded once. This CDR3 is 16 amino acids long. CDR1 is MGHRA, CDR2 YSYEKL, per germline. V was pared by 5 bases and J by 4 bases, with 11 bases of the junction left unmatched. The rearrangement links TRBV4-1 to TRBJ2-1; 7 nucleotides match TRBD2. This TCR derives from a man younger than 35 in good health. Sample: memory CD4+ T cells sorted from blood. Specified subset: CD45RA-negative fraction. The CDR3 spells CASSNPPGGRYNEQFF. Written as DNA, the CDR3 is TGCGCCAGCAGCAACCCTCCCGGGGGGAGATACAATGAGCAGTTCTTC.